The clone carrying this TCR beta chain was detected ten times or more. The antigen is undetermined. The data belong to a study of early T cells in non-severe SARS-CoV-2 infection. Study overall: Unsorted whole blood bulk RNA was sequenced, with unpaired chains.

Individual cDNA molecules carried attached unique molecular identifiers. TCRdb reanalysed the 5' RACE reads using MiXCR and keeps one entry per CDR3 protein. The table records 26,000 or so distinct CDR3 sequences, approximately 5.1% of them present only once. Study-wide results and limits: Matching with VDJdb favored anti-spike CD8 responses (missing private and CD4 specificities).

The CDR3 extends over 15 amino acids. From germline, CDR1 is SGHTA and CDR2 FQGNSA. Trimming shortened V by 5 bases and J by 6 bases, and 14 bases separated the two germline ends. The chain uses TRBV7-2 and TRBJ1-6; D is possibly TRBD1 (6 bases). Sample: whole blood. This receptor was identified in an adult who was a healthcare worker with PCR-confirmed SARS-CoV-2 infection or an uninfected control (not recorded which). The CDR3: CASSRGGTFNSPLHF. Here the CDR3 DNA reads TGTGCCAGCAGCAGAGGGGGGACATTTAATTCACCCCTCCACTTT.